This T cell receptor beta chain was obtained from a study of cytomegalovirus exposure and HLA in healthy donors. Study results and limitations: In a later analysis, TCR beta V- and J-gene trimming showed a link to a missense DCLRE1C variant.

In regard to this clone: Its cognate antigen is unknown.

The PCR used 60 Vbeta and 13 Jbeta primers. Authors' methods: Later, an analysis found about 80 million unique TCR beta chains, and approximately 10 million of these were shared. Libraries were prepared by immunoSEQ multiplex PCR; TCRdb keeps only in-frame clonotypes and omits some of them. D and trimming come from the DNA, and the V and J calls and clone size come from that table. The sample consists of approximately 92,000 clones, about 86% of them appearing once. CDR1 is SGHDT and CDR2 is YYEEEE in the germline V gene. V gave up 7 bases and J gave up 4 bases, with 8 bases separating them. CDR3 length: 11 amino acids.

The V and J genes are TRBV5-6 and TRBJ1-2; D unresolved. The sequence derives from a woman in her seventies in good health and CMV-seropositive. Source material: PBMCs. CDR3 coding DNA: TGTGCCAGCCAACTTGGCTATGGCTACACCTTC. Translation: CASQLGYGYTF.